This is a list of T cell receptor beta chains from one sample in a study of cytomegalovirus exposure and HLA in healthy donors. The table came from immunoSEQ multiplex PCR; TCRdb's copy has only in-frame clones and leaves some out. This table holds about 190,000 clones, approximately 82% found once. Source material: PBMCs. These receptors all come from a woman aged 50 to 60 in good health and CMV-seropositive. Each CDR3 is given without its conserved first and last residue. Each record gives: V gene, J gene, CDR3 protein.

v_gene: TRBV28
j_gene: TRBJ2-5
CDR3aa: ASRPSYRGETQY

v_gene: TRBV10-1
j_gene: TRBJ1-6
CDR3aa: ASSEPGRYNSPLH

v_gene: TRBV19
j_gene: TRBJ2-3
CDR3aa: ASSGWGGTDTQY

v_gene: TRBV6-1
j_gene: TRBJ1-2
CDR3aa: ASRTGFAGYT

v_gene: TRBV19
j_gene: TRBJ1-1
CDR3aa: ASSIKDRGANTEAF

v_gene: TRBV6-1
j_gene: TRBJ2-7
CDR3aa: ASSEDRTSYEQY

v_gene: TRBV19
j_gene: TRBJ1-2
CDR3aa: ASSIGTVPYGGYT

v_gene: TRBV10-2
j_gene: TRBJ2-1
CDR3aa: ASIRLDNEQF

v_gene: TRBV11-3
j_gene: TRBJ1-6
CDR3aa: ASSLEGGSPLH

v_gene: TRBV7-2
j_gene: TRBJ1-1
CDR3aa: ASSLEAGGRSEAF

v_gene: TRBV5-1
j_gene: TRBJ1-1
CDR3aa: ASSLRTGGPNTEAF

v_gene: TRBV19
j_gene: TRBJ1-4
CDR3aa: ASSSRQTGGEKLF

v_gene: TRBV7-7
j_gene: TRBJ2-3
CDR3aa: ASSLGGGDTDTQY

v_gene: TRBV5-5
j_gene: TRBJ1-2
CDR3aa: ASTPGGAYGYT

v_gene: TRBV7-2
j_gene: TRBJ1-1
CDR3aa: ASSSDRNTEAF

v_gene: TRBV5-1
j_gene: TRBJ2-7
CDR3aa: ASSLVGQGAWEQY

v_gene: TRBV30
j_gene: TRBJ1-5
CDR3aa: AYQGTPYSNQPQH

v_gene: TRBV27
j_gene: TRBJ1-4
CDR3aa: ASSFSPTTWRTNNEKLF

v_gene: TRBV19
j_gene: TRBJ2-5
CDR3aa: ASSIGGVTGPQETQY

v_gene: TRBV6-5
j_gene: TRBJ2-7
CDR3aa: ASSYFGTGDYEQY

v_gene: TRBV10-3
j_gene: TRBJ2-2
CDR3aa: AISGGGGGTGELF

v_gene: TRBV15
j_gene: TRBJ1-5
CDR3aa: ATSRVFNQPQH

v_gene: TRBV19
j_gene: TRBJ2-2
CDR3aa: ASSKGLAGVLNTGELF

v_gene: TRBV7-6
j_gene: TRBJ2-7
CDR3aa: ASSSPGQSGEQY

v_gene: TRBV28
j_gene: TRBJ1-5
CDR3aa: ASSNAAQGDQPQH

v_gene: TRBV6-1
j_gene: TRBJ2-7
CDR3aa: ASSRGDRSYEQY

v_gene: TRBV5-4
j_gene: TRBJ2-7
CDR3aa: ASSPGQGSGEQY

v_gene: TRBV30
j_gene: TRBJ1-1
CDR3aa: ACYRVGNTEAF

v_gene: TRBV5-1
j_gene: TRBJ2-3
CDR3aa: ASSPGLGDTQY

v_gene: TRBV7-3
j_gene: TRBJ1-1
CDR3aa: ASSLLGNTEAF

v_gene: TRBV6-4
j_gene: TRBJ2-1
CDR3aa: ASSEGLAGNPQF

v_gene: TRBV13
j_gene: TRBJ1-1
CDR3aa: ASSLTQGRSTEAF

v_gene: TRBV5-5
j_gene: TRBJ1-1
CDR3aa: ASSLRGALLNTEAF

v_gene: TRBV19
j_gene: TRBJ1-2
CDR3aa: ATETENYGYT

v_gene: TRBV18
j_gene: TRBJ1-1
CDR3aa: ASSPGRQLNTEAF

v_gene: TRBV29-1
j_gene: TRBJ1-1
CDR3aa: SVPGQGGDTEAF

v_gene: TRBV2
j_gene: TRBJ1-4
CDR3aa: ASSENPGAGEKLF

v_gene: TRBV5-4
j_gene: TRBJ2-1
CDR3aa: ASSTNRAYNEQF

v_gene: TRBV11-1
j_gene: TRBJ2-6
CDR3aa: ASSLRGSGANVLT

v_gene: TRBV29-1
j_gene: TRBJ2-3
CDR3aa: SVLYAARGPDTQY

v_gene: TRBV5-6
j_gene: TRBJ1-2
CDR3aa: ASSFKGALSYGYT

v_gene: TRBV9
j_gene: TRBJ1-2
CDR3aa: ASGDRPGYGYT

v_gene: TRBV13
j_gene: TRBJ2-1
CDR3aa: ASSSGLVYNEQF

v_gene: TRBV28
j_gene: TRBJ2-3
CDR3aa: ASSRRGVGTDTQY

v_gene: TRBV5-5
j_gene: TRBJ2-3
CDR3aa: ASSPGLIADTQY